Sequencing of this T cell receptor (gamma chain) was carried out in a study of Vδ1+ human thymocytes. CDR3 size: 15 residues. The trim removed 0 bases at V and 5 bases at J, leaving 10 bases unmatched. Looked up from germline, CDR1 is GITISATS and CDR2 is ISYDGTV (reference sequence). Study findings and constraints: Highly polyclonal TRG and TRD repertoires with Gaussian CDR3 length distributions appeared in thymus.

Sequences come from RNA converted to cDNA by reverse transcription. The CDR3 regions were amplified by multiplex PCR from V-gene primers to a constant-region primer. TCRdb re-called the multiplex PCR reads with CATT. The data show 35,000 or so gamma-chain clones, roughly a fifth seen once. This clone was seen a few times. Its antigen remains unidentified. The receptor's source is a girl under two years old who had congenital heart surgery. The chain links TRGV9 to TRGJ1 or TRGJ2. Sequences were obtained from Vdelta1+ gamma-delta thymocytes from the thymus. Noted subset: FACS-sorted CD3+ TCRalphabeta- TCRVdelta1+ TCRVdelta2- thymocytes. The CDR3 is CALWEVQRNHYKKLF. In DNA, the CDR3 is TGTGCCTTGTGGGAGGTGCAAAGGAACCATTATAAGAAACTCTTT.